This passage covers 29 T cell receptor beta chains from one sample sequenced in a study of T cells in Graves' hyperthyroidism and ophthalmopathy. The source material, RNA transcripts, was used to amplify TCR beta CDR3 regions. Researchers ran a first-round RT-PCR on the TCR CDR3 using the HTBI primer set. TCRdb redid the calling of the multiplex PCR reads with MiXCR, one entry per CDR3 protein. The repertoire holds under 350,000 distinct CDR3 sequences, about 17% seen once, with roughly 53% in the top ten. Sequencing was performed on blood. The receptors stem from an older woman with Graves' ophthalmopathy.

This chain connects TRBV5-1 to TRBJ2-7; 10 bases align to TRBD2. After removal of 2 bases from V and 3 bases from J, the junction contained 11 bases not matched to a gene. This CDR3 region has 17 residues. The germline V gene has CDR1 SGHRS and CDR2 YFSETQ. The CDR3 here is CASSLPSGGRFFYEQYF. The CDR3 nucleotides read TGCGCCAGCAGCTTACCTAGCGGGGGCCGTTTTTTCTACGAGCAGTACTTC.

This clonotype was seen only a few times. The chain carries TRBV29-1 and TRBJ2-3, with 15 bases matching TRBD2. The V gene's germline CDR1 is SQVTM and CDR2 ANQGSEA. CDR3 size: 14 residues. J was trimmed by 4 bases and V by 5 bases; bases with no gene match: 1. As DNA, the CDR3 is TGCAGCGTTAGGACTAGCGGGAGGGCAGATACGCAGTATTTT. It specifies CSVRTSGRADTQYF.

This clonotype was observed at least ten times. The chain uses TRBV11-2 and TRBJ2-7, with D hard to call. The CDR3 length is 15 residues. The V end lost 1 base, the J end lost 2 bases, and 12 bases lay between the germline ends. Germline V gene lookup returns CDR1 SGHAT and CDR2 FQNNGV. CDR3 coding DNA: TGTGCCAGCAGCTTAGTATCCGACTCACCCTACGAGCAGTACTTC. It codes for CASSLVSDSPYEQYF.

This clonotype was picked up many times. This chain connects TRBV27 to TRBJ1-1; 7 nucleotides align to TRBD1. The ends lost 5 bases at V and 1 base at J; junction bases unmatched: 10. The germline V gene encodes CDR1 MNHEY and CDR2 SMNVEV (reference sequence). The CDR3 is 16 amino acids. The CDR3 coding sequence is TGTGCCAGCAGTACCCGTGGAGGGACAGAGAACACTGAAGCTTTCTTT. Protein: CASSTRGGTENTEAFF.

At least ten counts were recorded for this clonotype. This sequence joins TRBV7-2 and TRBJ2-1, with D perhaps matching TRBD1 or TRBD2 (5 bases each). Germline V lookup: CDR1 SGHTA, CDR2 FQGNSA. Trimming removed 2 bases from V and 2 bases from J, with 10 bases in between. The CDR3 is made up of 15 amino acids. In DNA form, the CDR3 reads TGTGCCAGCAGCTTAATAGGGACCCCCTACAATGAGCAGTTCTTC. It specifies CASSLIGTPYNEQFF.

The rearrangement joins TRBV6-1 to TRBJ1-2; D not resolved. Trimming pared 4 bases from V and 9 bases from J, leaving 18 bases between. Germline CDR1 MNHNS, CDR2 SASEGT. CDR3 length equals 14 residues. The CDR3 nucleotides are TGTGCCAGCAGTGTAGGGCCAAATAGGGAAAGCTACACCTTC. Residues: CASSVGPNRESYTF.

The V and J genes are TRBV4-1 and TRBJ2-7; 7 bases fit TRBD2. Per the germline V gene, CDR1 is MGHRA and CDR2 is YSYEKL. This CDR3 is built from 13 residues. V trimming: 2 bases; J trimming: 6 bases; junction bases outside the gene matches: 4. In nucleotides, the CDR3 is TGCGCCAGCAGCCAACCTTCTAGCGGCGAGCAGTACTTC. Residues: CASSQPSSGEQYF.

The chain links TRBV14 to TRBJ1-3, with TRBD1 as a possible D gene (5 bases). CDR3 size: 17 residues. Germline V gene sequence: CDR1 SGHDN, CDR2 FVKESK. V was cut by 0 bases and J by 0 bases, with 12 bases left in between. CDR3 sequence: CASSQDGAVISGNTIYF. The CDR3 coding sequence is TGTGCCAGCAGCCAAGATGGGGCTGTTATCTCTGGAAACACCATATATTTT. Drawing the rest from reference TRBV14 and TRBJ1-3, the complete variable domain is EAGVTQFPSHSVIEKGQTVTLRCDPISGHDNLYWYRRVMGKEIKFLLHFVKESKQDESGMPNNRFLAERTGGTYSTLKVQPAELEDSGVYFCASSQDGAVISGNTIYFGEGSWLTVV.

This clonotype was picked up many times. The chain links TRBV5-1 to TRBJ2-1; the match to TRBD2 covers 8 bases. Germline trimming cut 1 base from V and 3 bases from J; bases unmatched to any gene: 3. The length of the CDR3 is 15 residues. Looked up from germline, CDR1 is SGHRS and CDR2 is YFSETQ. This chain's CDR3 is CASSLSGGSYNEQFF. CDR3 sequence (DNA): TGCGCCAGCAGCTTGTCGGGGGGGAGCTACAATGAGCAGTTCTTC.

This clonotype was seen many times. V usage is TRBV6-2 or TRBV6-3 and J usage is TRBJ2-7; D is perhaps TRBD2 (6 bases). This CDR3 region has 15 residues. With 7 bases removed from V and 0 bases from J, the gap between germline ends came to 16 bases. Germline lookup yields CDR1 MNHEY and CDR2 SVGEGT. CDR3 sequence (DNA): TGTGCCAGCACCTCGGGACTTAAAAGCTCCTACGAGCAGTACTTC. It specifies CASTSGLKSSYEQYF.

The rearrangement joins TRBV6-1 to TRBJ2-5, with D unresolved. Trimming cost V 3 bases and J 1 base, with 6 bases left between them. The CDR3 extends over 13 amino acids. Germline values: CDR1 MNHNS, CDR2 SASEGT. For the CDR3, the DNA is TGTGCCAGCAGTGACACAAGCCAAGAGACCCAGTACTTC. Translated: CASSDTSQETQYF.

This clonotype has a handful of counts. This chain uses TRBV7-8 with TRBJ1-1; no reliable D call. Trimming stripped 5 bases from V and 4 bases from J, with 14 bases between. CDR1 is SGHVS and CDR2 is FQNEAQ in the germline V gene. The CDR3 sequence is 14 residues long. DNA for the CDR3: TGTGCCAGCAGCGGAGGGCCTTTTGGCACTGAAGCTTTCTTT. Protein: CASSGGPFGTEAFF.

This clonotype has at least ten counts. CDR3 nucleotides: TGTGCCAGCAGCCACGGCCTTCGAGCGGGGGGGCGCCGAGAGACCCAGTACTTC. Its protein is CASSHGLRAGGRRETQYF. The chain employs TRBV11-2 and TRBJ2-5; 10 bases map to TRBD2. Trimming cost V 5 bases and J 4 bases; bases outside gene matches: 16. CDR3 size: 18 residues. In germline, CDR1 is SGHAT, CDR2 FQNNGV.

This clonotype was counted ten times or more. This chain connects TRBV7-6 to TRBJ1-2; TRBD1 aligns across 8 bases. The CDR3 is made up of 17 amino acids. V shed 1 base and J 4 bases; nucleotides not matched to a gene: 11. Germline assignment: CDR1 SGHVS and CDR2 FNYEAQ. The CDR3 here is CASSLETTGGWGYGYTF. Here the CDR3 DNA reads TGTGCCAGCAGCTTAGAGACTACAGGGGGATGGGGCTATGGCTACACCTTC. Full variable domain (outside the CDR3, taken from reference TRBV7-6 and TRBJ1-2): GAGVSQSPRYKVTKRGQDVALRCDPISGHVSLYWYRQALGQGPEFLTYFNYEAQQDKSGLPNDRFSAERPEGSISTLTIQRTEQRDSAMYRCASSLETTGGWGYGYTFGSGTRLTVV.

This clonotype was counted ten times or more. The CDR3 DNA reads as TGTGCCAGCTATAGGGGAGGGTCGAACACCGGGGAGCTGTTTTTT. This codes for CASYRGGSNTGELFF. The chain combines TRBV7-2 with TRBJ2-2; TRBD2 aligns across 7 bases. This CDR3 has 15 amino acids. Germline CDR1 reads SGHTA; CDR2 reads FQGNSA. Unmatched junction bases numbered 6, after V lost 8 bases and J lost 0 bases. Combining the CDR3 with reference TRBV7-2 and TRBJ2-2 gives the whole variable domain GAGVSQSPSNKVTEKGKDVELRCDPISGHTALYWYRQSLGQGLEFLIYFQGNSAPDKSGLPSDRFSAERTGGSVSTLTIQRTQQEDSAVYLCASYRGGSNTGELFFGEGSRLTVL.

The genes are TRBV10-3 and TRBJ2-7; D is ambiguous. Germline V gene lookup returns CDR1 ENHRY and CDR2 SYGVKD. This CDR3 is 12 amino acids long. Trimming removed 4 bases at V and 3 bases at J, with 7 bases between. The CDR3 is CAISAIDYEQYF. In DNA form, the CDR3 reads TGTGCCATCAGTGCCATAGACTACGAGCAGTACTTC.

Many counts were recorded for this clonotype. V usage is TRBV27 and J usage is TRBJ1-2; a weak D match, TRBD1 (5 bases). The CDR3 contains 14 residues. V was cut by 6 bases and J by 5 bases, with 16 bases left in between. Per the germline V gene, CDR1 is MNHEY and CDR2 is SMNVEV (reference sequence). CDR3 nucleotides: TGTGCCAGCAGAGGTCTGTTATCAGGGTATGGCTACACCTTC. This codes for CASRGLLSGYGYTF.

Remarks on this clonotype: A much larger clone lies a single base off, so this may be a read error. The V gene is TRBV7-2, the J gene TRBJ2-5, with D possibly TRBD2 on 6 matching bases. The V end was cut by 6 bases, the J end by 2 bases, with 16 bases between. Germline assignment: CDR1 SGHTA and CDR2 FQGNSA. The CDR3 runs 15 residues. The CDR3 DNA reads as TGTGCCAGCAGAGCCCGCTTGGGGGGACAAGAGACCCAGTACTTC. Protein sequence: CASRARLGGQETQYF.

This clonotype occurred many times. The rearrangement links TRBV28 to TRBJ1-5; a possible D gene is TRBD1 (5 bases). The CDR3 is 14 residues long. Germline V gives CDR1 MDHEN, CDR2 SYDVKM. V lost 5 bases and J lost 3, with 11 bases in between. CDR3 sequence reads: CASSRGPINQPQHF. The CDR3 region has the DNA TGTGCCAGCAGTCGGGGACCTATCAATCAGCCCCAGCATTTT.

This clonotype was seen repeatedly, ten times or more. The rearrangement uses TRBV12-5 and TRBJ2-3; D is ambiguous. The CDR3 covers 11 residues. Trimming left V 6 bases short and J 6 bases short, with 7 bases between. Germline V gene data show CDR1 as LGHNT and CDR2 as FRNRAP. CDR3 coding DNA: TGTGCTAGTGGAGAGCGCGATACGCAGTATTTT. Translation gives CASGERDTQYF.

A word on this clonotype: One junction end disagrees with the germline gene, perhaps due to a read error. The chain links TRBV5-5 to TRBJ1-1; D not certain. CDR3 size: 13 residues. Per the germline V gene, CDR1 is SGHKS and CDR2 is YYEKEE (reference sequence). In DNA, the CDR3 is TGTGCCAGCAGCCCGCACATGAACACTGAAGCTTCCTTT. Its protein product is CASSPHMNTEASF.

This clonotype was counted at least ten times. The J gene is TRBJ2-5, the V gene TRBV7-2, with a weak D call TRBD1 (6 bases). Trimming pared 0 bases from V and 1 base from J, leaving 12 bases between. This CDR3 region has 16 residues. The germline V gene encodes CDR1 SGHTA and CDR2 FQGNSA. The DNA of the CDR3 is TGTGCCAGCAGCTTAGCGACTGGGGGCGGCCAAGAGACCCAGTACTTC. Translated, it gives CASSLATGGGQETQYF.

Comments on this clonotype: This may arise from a read error, as a much more abundant clone is one base away. The CDR3 DNA reads as TGTGTCAGCAGCGGAGGACGGTTCTCCTACGAGCAGTACTTC. Its protein product is CVSSGGRFSYEQYF. This chain connects TRBV7-8 to TRBJ2-7, with TRBD2 as a possible D gene (5 bases). Looked up from germline, CDR1 is SGHVS and CDR2 is FQNEAQ. CDR3 size: 14 residues.

This clonotype was observed many times. The chain combines TRBV20-1 with TRBJ1-4, with D perhaps matching TRBD1 (5 bases). Germline V gene sequence: CDR1 DFQATT, CDR2 SNEGSKA (reference sequence). The CDR3 extends over 15 amino acids. Trimming cost V 0 bases and J 4 bases, with 12 bases left between them. The CDR3 loop reads CSAREDSRLNEKLFF. The CDR3 bases are TGCAGTGCTAGAGAAGACAGTAGACTTAATGAAAAACTGTTTTTT.

This clonotype was recorded at least ten times. The J gene is TRBJ1-1, the V gene TRBV27; tentative D call: TRBD1 (5 bases). Germline loops: CDR1 MNHEY, CDR2 SMNVEV (reference sequence). V was cut by 6 bases and J by 1 base, with 15 bases left in between. This CDR3 contains 15 residues. In nucleotides, the CDR3 is TGTGCCAGCAGCGACCTGGGGGGGGAGAACACTGAAGCTTTCTTT. This translates into CASSDLGGENTEAFF.

The V gene is TRBV10-1, the J gene TRBJ2-3, with D uncertain. Trimming cost V 0 bases and J 2 bases, with 9 bases left between them. Germline CDR1 and CDR2: WNHNN and SYGVQD (reference sequence). This CDR3 comprises 15 residues. CDR3 DNA: TGCGCCAGCAGTGAGTCTCGGCAGCTCACAGATACGCAGTATTTT. The encoded protein is CASSESRQLTDTQYF.

This clonotype has ten or more counts. The chain couples TRBV29-1 to TRBJ1-1, with 7 nucleotides matching TRBD1. The germline CDR1 and CDR2 sequences are SQVTM and ANQGSEA. This CDR3 comprises 16 residues. Losses at the gene ends were 8 bases for V and 1 base for J; bases not matched to a gene: 16. The CDR3: CSQGGMRPPRNTEAFF. The CDR3, as DNA: TGCAGCCAGGGGGGAATGAGACCCCCCCGGAACACTGAAGCTTTCTTT.

This clonotype has a count of ten or more. The J gene is TRBJ2-2, the V gene TRBV2; D remains unclear. The germline V gene encodes CDR1 SNHLY and CDR2 FYNNEI. The CDR3 runs 15 residues. Between the trimmed V and J ends, which lost 2 bases and 0 bases, there was a span of 7 bases. Here the CDR3 reads CASSELEPNTGELFF. CDR3 coding DNA: TGTGCCAGCAGTGAATTAGAACCGAACACCGGGGAGCTGTTTTTT.

This clonotype was seen many times. The gene calls are TRBV4-3 and TRBJ2-7; 9 bases are a match to TRBD1. CDR1 is LGHNA, CDR2 YSLEER, per germline. V shed 6 bases and J 3 bases; nucleotides not matched to a gene: 9. CDR3 size: 15 residues. CDR3 bases: TGCGCCAGCAGTCGACAGGGGGACGCCGACTACGAGCAGTACTTC. As protein: CASSRQGDADYEQYF.